These 21 T cell receptor beta chains were sequenced from one sample in a study of blood T cell repertoires in COVID-19. Only in-frame clones appear in the TCRdb table, and some are missing; sequencing was by immunoSEQ multiplex PCR. Of tens of thousands of clones detected, more than 65% appear once; the ten largest clones hold over 9%. Sequencing was performed on peripheral blood. The receptors originated from a man between 65 and 80 years old with acute or convalescent COVID-19.

The CDR3 reads CASSERVQPQHF. Written as DNA, the CDR3 is TGTGCCAGCAGTGAGAGGGTTCAGCCCCAGCATTTT. The chain employs TRBV2 and TRBJ1-5; D is uncertain. CDR1 and CDR2 (germline): SNHLY, FYNNEI. CDR3 size: 12 residues. The V end lost 3 bases, the J end lost 6 bases, and 6 bases lay between the germline ends.

The sample holds a few counts of this clone. The J gene is TRBJ1-2, the V gene TRBV5-1; tentatively, D is TRBD1 (5 bases). V was cut by 0 bases and J by 2 bases, with 8 bases left in between. The CDR3 runs 14 residues. CDR1 is SGHRS and CDR2 is YFSETQ in the germline V gene. CDR3 in amino acids: CASSLVGGNYGYTF. CDR3 DNA: TGCGCCAGCAGCTTGGTCGGGGGGAACTATGGCTACACCTTC.

This clone has just a few counts. The chain links TRBV19 to TRBJ1-5, with D hard to call. Germline V gene sequence: CDR1 LNHDA, CDR2 SQIVND (reference sequence). With 2 bases removed from V and 2 bases from J, the gap between germline ends came to 7 bases. This CDR3 comprises 14 residues. In nucleotides, the CDR3 is TGTGCCAGTAGTATACGAGATGGCAATCAGCCCCAGCATTTT. Translating gives CASSIRDGNQPQHF.

The V call is TRBV7-8, the J call TRBJ1-1, with D possibly TRBD1 on 5 matching bases. This CDR3 is built from 13 residues. The germline gives CDR1 SGHVS, CDR2 FQNEAQ. Trimming cost V 2 bases and J 7 bases, with 11 bases left between them. CDR3 DNA: TGTGCCAGCAGCTTAAACAGGAGAAGTGAAGCTTTCTTT. It translates to CASSLNRRSEAFF.

V is TRBV13 and J is TRBJ1-1, with TRBD1 matching over 7 bases. Germline-derived CDR1 and CDR2 are PRHDT and FYEKMQ (reference sequence). V shed 5 bases, J shed 1 base, and the junction held 10 bases outside the gene matches. The CDR3 consists of 16 residues. Here the CDR3 reads CASSPLQGMGNTEAFF. The CDR3 DNA follows: TGTGCCAGCAGCCCCCTACAGGGGATGGGGAACACTGAAGCTTTCTTT.

The chain couples TRBV27 to TRBJ2-7; the match to TRBD1 covers 9 bases. The trim removed 2 bases at V and 2 bases at J, leaving 4 bases unmatched. CDR3 length equals 15 residues. Per germline, CDR1 MNHEY and CDR2 SMNVEV (reference sequence). The CDR3 here is CASSLGTGSAYEQYF. The CDR3 DNA sequence: TGTGCCAGCAGTTTAGGGACAGGGTCCGCCTACGAGCAGTACTTC.

The rearrangement links TRBV28 to TRBJ1-1; TRBD1 might be the D (6 bases). This CDR3 is 18 amino acids long. Trimming removed 5 bases from V and 2 bases from J, with 24 bases in between. Germline V gives CDR1 MDHEN, CDR2 SYDVKM. CDR3 amino acids: CASSPRIRGRGLNTEAFF. The CDR3 region has the DNA TGTGCCAGCAGTCCCCGGATTCGAGGCAGGGGCTTAAACACTGAAGCTTTCTTT. Supplemented by reference TRBV28 and TRBJ1-1, the full variable domain reads DVKVTQSSRYLVKRTGEKVFLECVQDMDHENMFWYRQDPGLGLRLIYFSYDVKMKEKGDIPEGYSVSREKKERFSLILESASTNQTSMYLCASSPRIRGRGLNTEAFFGQGTRLTVV.

J is TRBJ2-1 and V is TRBV7-9; 8 bases map to TRBD2. There are 17 residues in the CDR3. J was trimmed by 3 bases and V by 5 bases; bases with no gene match: 12. CDR1 is SEHNR and CDR2 is FQNEAQ in the germline V gene (reference sequence). The CDR3 region has the DNA TGTGCCAGCAGCGAACCTTTTAGCGGGGATTACTACAATGAGCAGTTCTTC. Its protein product is CASSEPFSGDYYNEQFF.

The CDR3 sequence is CASRRDRLTDTQYF. The CDR3 bases are TGTGCCAGCAGGAGGGACAGGTTGACAGATACGCAGTATTTT. The V gene is TRBV5-4, the J gene TRBJ2-3; 8 bases are a match to TRBD1. This CDR3 has 14 amino acids. Trimming cost V 5 bases and J 3 bases; bases outside gene matches: 5. CDR1 SGHNT and CDR2 YYREEE come from the germline V gene (reference sequence).

This chain uses TRBV11-3 with TRBJ2-1; D may be TRBD1 (5 bases). Trimming took 4 bases from V and 1 from J, leaving 11 bases between them. The CDR3 loop spans 15 amino acids. Germline loops: CDR1 SGHNT, CDR2 YENEEA. The chain's CDR3 is CASSSPDSSYNEQFF. The CDR3 nucleotides read TGTGCCAGCAGCTCACCTGACAGTTCCTACAATGAGCAGTTCTTC.

The chain carries TRBV4-1 and TRBJ2-5; the match to TRBD2 covers 9 bases. CDR3 size: 18 residues. The V gene's germline CDR1 is MGHRA and CDR2 YSYEKL. V gave up 2 bases and J gave up 3 bases; unmatched junction bases: 13. The CDR3, as DNA: TGCGCCAGCAGCCAACGGCCCCCTGGGGCGGGGGGGGAAGAGACCCAGTACTTC. Translating it yields CASSQRPPGAGGEETQYF.

The chain joins TRBV3-1 (or the pseudogene TRBV3-2) to TRBJ2-7; 7 bases are a match to TRBD1. V shed 1 base, J shed 3 bases, and the junction held 6 bases outside the gene matches. Germline V gene sequence: CDR1 LGHDT, CDR2 YNNKEL (reference sequence). The CDR3 consists of 15 residues. The CDR3 DNA sequence: TGTGCCAGCAGCCAAGGTCCCCAGGGGGACTACGAGCAGTACTTC. Translation: CASSQGPQGDYEQYF.

The rearrangement joins TRBV6-1 to TRBJ2-5; TRBD1 matches at 8 bases. With V trimmed by 8 bases and J by 4 bases, 6 bases remained unmatched. The germline gives CDR1 MNHNS, CDR2 SASEGT. The CDR3 has 13 amino acids. The CDR3 is CASYQGAGETQYF. The CDR3 bases are TGTGCCAGCTACCAGGGGGCAGGAGAGACCCAGTACTTC.

This clone has just one count. The rearrangement uses TRBV12-5 and TRBJ2-3; D gene uncertain. Germline loops: CDR1 LGHNT, CDR2 FRNRAP. V was cut by 8 bases and J by 6 bases, with 15 bases left in between. The CDR3 runs to 13 residues. This chain's CDR3 is CASRFSGADTQYF. In DNA, the CDR3 is TGTGCTAGTCGGTTTTCCGGTGCGGATACGCAGTATTTT.

This chain uses TRBV7-3 with TRBJ1-2; perhaps TRBD1 as D (6 bases). This CDR3 contains 13 residues. V was trimmed by 5 bases and J by 3 bases, leaving 10 bases between them. Germline V gene sequence: CDR1 SGHTA, CDR2 FQGTGA. CDR3 loop: CASSPSGDYGYTF. CDR3 DNA sequence: TGTGCCAGCAGCCCATCAGGGGACTATGGCTACACCTTC.

The J gene is TRBJ2-7, the V gene TRBV18, with D maybe TRBD1 (7 bases). CDR1 is KGHSH and CDR2 is LQKENI in the germline V gene. This CDR3 contains 14 residues. The V end lost 3 bases, the J end lost 3 bases, and 12 bases lay between the germline ends. CDR3 in DNA: TGTGCCAGCTCACCGGGGGGACAGAGCTACGAGCAGTACTTC. Translation gives CASSPGGQSYEQYF.

This chain connects TRBV19 to TRBJ1-4, with D possibly TRBD1 on 6 matching bases. This CDR3 has 14 amino acids. The germline CDR1 and CDR2 sequences are LNHDA and SQIVND (reference sequence). The V end lost 7 bases, the J end lost 5 bases, and 14 bases lay between the germline ends. The CDR3 bases are TGTGCCAGTAAACCCGGGACACGAAATGAAAAACTGTTTTTT. Translation gives CASKPGTRNEKLFF.

In its sample, this clone was seen once. This chain joins TRBV24-1 and TRBJ1-5; a possible D gene is TRBD1 (5 bases). Germline CDR1 reads KGHDR; CDR2 reads SFDVKD. Trimming took off 7 bases at V and 4 bases at J, with 13 bases between the two ends. The CDR3 totals 14 residues. The CDR3 reads CATRGGGENQPQHF. In DNA form, the CDR3 reads TGTGCCACCAGAGGCGGGGGTGAGAATCAGCCCCAGCATTTT.

This chain joins TRBV2 and TRBJ2-3, with 8 bases matching TRBD1. J gave up 0 bases and V 7 bases, and 6 bases lay outside the gene matches. This CDR3 is 15 amino acids long. In germline, CDR1 is SNHLY, CDR2 FYNNEI. The CDR3 protein is CASNLRGLSTDTQYF. The CDR3 DNA reads TGTGCCAGCAACCTCAGGGGGCTAAGCACAGATACGCAGTATTTT.

This chain uses TRBV7-5 with TRBJ1-5; TRBD1, the table's D call, was not compared with the DNA. TRBV7-5 represents a pseudogene. The CDR3 runs to 15 residues. The CDR3 reads CVRSFRDRGNQPQHF. The DNA for the CDR3 is TGTGTCAGAAGCTTCCGGGACAGGGGCAATCAGCCCCAGCATTTT.

The J gene is TRBJ1-4, the V gene TRBV5-1, with 7 bases matching TRBD1. The length of the CDR3 is 18 residues. V lost 4 bases to trimming and J lost 0 bases; unmatched junction nucleotides: 12. Germline V CDR1 and CDR2: SGHRS, YFSETQ. The CDR3 loop reads CASSPRQGATATNEKLFF. The DNA of the CDR3 is TGCGCCAGCAGCCCAAGACAGGGAGCAACTGCAACTAATGAAAAACTGTTTTTT.